Listed below are T cell receptor beta chains from one sample, sequenced in a study of memory CD4+ T cells and cytomegalovirus serostatus. Repertoires were generated with immunoSEQ multiplex PCR, while TCRdb's copy carries only in-frame clones and drops some. The sample includes tens of thousands of clones, 60% to 85% seen only once; the top ten take about 6.8%. The sequenced sample consisted of memory CD4+ T cells from blood. The source is an adult in good health and CMV-seronegative. Both conserved end residues are part of each CDR3. A D gene is named only where the DNA matches it firmly. Only part of the rows carry a size: once, few, many, or a class if the clone is expanded.

>TRBJ2-1|TRBV30|.|.
TGTGCCTGGAGTGGAGGGAGCCACAACTACAATGAGCAGTTCTTC
CAWSGGSHNYNEQFF
>TRBJ1-4|TRBV11-2|.|.
TGTGCCAGCAGCATGGACACTCGAGGGGAAAAACTGTTTTTT
CASSMDTRGEKLFF
>TRBJ2-1|TRBV21-1|.|.
TGTGCCAGCAGCAATTTGGCGGGAGGGACATACAATGAGCAGTTCTTC
CASSNLAGGTYNEQFF
>TRBJ2-5|TRBV11-2|.|medium-sized
TGTGCCAGCAGCTGGGACTTACAAGAGACCCAGTACTTC
CASSWDLQETQYF
>TRBJ1-1|TRBV5-6|.|few
TGTGCCAGCAGCCTCACGGGGGGAGGAACTGAAGCTTTCTTT
CASSLTGGGTEAFF
>TRBJ2-5|TRBV7-2|TRBD2|.
TGTGCCAGCAGCTTATACCTAGCGGGAGAGACCCAGTACTTC
CASSLYLAGETQYF
>TRBJ1-2|TRBV5-4|.|few
TGTGCCAGCGCCCCAGCATTAGCTAACTATGGCTACACCTTC
CASAPALANYGYTF
>TRBJ2-1|TRBV11-2|TRBD2|.
TGTGCCAGCAGCGCCCGCGGGAGGCCCATGGGGAATGAGCAGTTCTTC
CASSARGRPMGNEQFF
>TRBJ2-6|TRBV5-1|TRBD1|.
TGCGCCAGCACCCAACGCCCGGGACAGGTCTCCTCTGGGGCCAACGTCCTGACTTTC
CASTQRPGQVSSGANVLTF
>TRBJ2-1|TRBV7-2|TRBD2|.
TGTGCCAGCAGCCTCGGGGCGGGAGGCTACAATGAGCAGTTCTTC
CASSLGAGGYNEQFF
>TRBJ2-3|TRBV5-1|TRBD1|.
TGCGCCAGCAGAAGGACAGGGAGCACAGATACGCAGTATTTT
CASRRTGSTDTQYF
>TRBJ1-2|TRBV10-3|.|.
TGTGCCATCAGTGTCCCGATGACAGACACCAACTATGGCTACACCTTC
CAISVPMTDTNYGYTF
>TRBJ1-1|TRBV7-9|.|.
TGTGCCAGCAGCTTATTATCCCAGGGGAACACTGAAGCTTTCTTT
CASSLLSQGNTEAFF
>TRBJ1-3|TRBV18|.|.
TGTGCCAGCTCACCATGGCGACCCGACTCTGGAAACACCATATATTTT
CASSPWRPDSGNTIYF
>TRBJ1-2|TRBV20-1|.|.
TGCAGTGCAAAGGCTGACTATGGCTACACCTTC
CSAKADYGYTF
>TRBJ2-3|TRBV5-1|TRBD2|.
TGCGCCAGCAGCCAGGCTAGCGGGGCCGGTGGGGCAGATACGCAGTATTTT
CASSQASGAGGADTQYF
>TRBJ2-1|TRBV5-1|.|once
TGCGCCAGCAGCTGGGGACATAAGTCGAATGAGCAGTTCTTC
CASSWGHKSNEQFF
>TRBJ2-2|TRBV6-5|.|.
TGTGCCAGCAGGAATGATAAGATACCCGGGGAGCTGTTTTTT
CASRNDKIPGELFF
>TRBJ2-7|TRBV5-1|TRBD1|once
TGCGCCAGCAGCCAAGTGGGACAGGGATCCTACGAGCAGTACTTC
CASSQVGQGSYEQYF
>TRBJ1-2|TRBV18|.|once
TGTGCCAGCTCACCAGGGGCAGACTATGGCTACACCTTC
CASSPGADYGYTF
>TRBJ1-5|TRBV28|.|.
TGTGCCAGCACCCGCGGGACACTCGATCAGCCCCAGCATTTT
CASTRGTLDQPQHF
>TRBJ2-4|TRBV28|.|.
TGTGCCAGCAGTTTGAGGGGTAGCATTCAGTACTTC
CASSLRGSIQYF
>TRBJ2-5|TRBV7-2|TRBD2|few
TGTGCCAGCAGCTCTAAGCGGGAGTCAGAGACCCAGTACTTC
CASSSKRESETQYF
>TRBJ2-7|TRBV6-5|.|.
TGTGCCAGCAGTTACGGAGGGAGCACCTCCTACGAGCAGTACTTC
CASSYGGSTSYEQYF
>TRBJ2-1|TRBV5-1|.|.
TGCGCCAGCAGCTTGGAACAGACCCACAATGAGCAGTTCTTC
CASSLEQTHNEQFF
>TRBJ2-3|TRBV28|TRBD2|.
TGTGCCACCACTCGAGCGGGAGGGCCGACAGATACGCAGTATTTT
CATTRAGGPTDTQYF
>TRBJ1-4|TRBV19|.|.
TGTGCCAGTAAGTCAGTGGAAGCAACTAATGAAAAACTGTTTTTT
CASKSVEATNEKLFF
>TRBJ2-5|TRBV5-1|.|.
TGCGCCAGCAGCTTGCAGGTCCAAGAGACCCAGTACTTC
CASSLQVQETQYF
>TRBJ2-6|TRBV19|.|.
TGTGCCAGTTCCCCCAAGACTGGGGCCAACGTCCTGACTTTC
CASSPKTGANVLTF
>TRBJ1-4|TRBV5-1|.|.
TGCGCCAGCAGCTTGATGGGGGGTAATGAAAAACTGTTTTTT
CASSLMGGNEKLFF
>TRBJ1-3|TRBV7-2|TRBD1|.
TGTGCCAGCAGCCGGGGACAGACTCCCGGAAACACCATATATTTT
CASSRGQTPGNTIYF
>TRBJ1-2|TRBV29-1|TRBD1|.
TGCAGCGTTGGGGGGGACAGGGACTATGGCTACACCTTC
CSVGGDRDYGYTF
>TRBJ2-2|TRBV10-3|TRBD2|once
TGTGCCATCAGGGCAGCGGGAAACGCCGGGGAGCTGTTTTTT
CAIRAAGNAGELFF
>TRBJ2-2|TRBV11-3|.|.
TGTGCCAGCAGCTTTACCGGGGCGGGCACCGGGGAGCTGTTTTTT
CASSFTGAGTGELFF
>TRBJ1-4|TRBV6-6|.|.
TGTGCCAGCAGGACCTCTGGTGAAAAACTGTTTTTT
CASRTSGEKLFF
>TRBJ2-7|TRBV4-2|TRBD2|few
TGTGCCAGCAGCCGGGTTAGCGGGACCTACGAGCAGTACTTC
CASSRVSGTYEQYF
>TRBJ1-5|TRBV2|.|.
TGTGCCAGCAGTGACAGTTATCAGCCCCAGCATTTT
CASSDSYQPQHF
>TRBJ2-7|TRBV6-5|.|.
TGTGCCAGCAGTACGGGCTACGAGCAGTACTTC
CASSTGYEQYF
>TRBJ2-3|TRBV7-2|.|.
TGTGCCAGCAGCTTAGAGGAGGCAGATACGCAGTATTTT
CASSLEEADTQYF
>TRBJ2-7|TRBV6-6|TRBD1|.
TGTGCCACCCGGACAGGCGGTGGCTACGAGCAGTACTTC
CATRTGGGYEQYF
>TRBJ2-6|TRBV18|.|.
TGTGCCAGCTCACCGGGGTTCTCTGGGGCCAACGTCCTGACTTTC
CASSPGFSGANVLTF
>TRBJ2-7|TRBV29-1|TRBD2|.
TGCAGCGTTCAAGGCGGGAGCTACGAGCAGTACTTC
CSVQGGSYEQYF
>TRBJ2-3|TRBV4-3|.|.
TGCGCCAGCAGCCAAGATATGGGGAGGGATACGCAGTATTTT
CASSQDMGRDTQYF
>TRBJ2-1|TRBV2|.|.
TGTGCCAGCAGTGAAGCAGGGCGATACAATGAGCAGTTCTTC
CASSEAGRYNEQFF
>TRBJ2-7|TRBV6-6|.|.
TGTGCCAGCAGTTACTCGCCCCCAGGGGCTCGTTACGAGCAGTACTTC
CASSYSPPGARYEQYF